This T cell receptor beta chain was sequenced during a study of human T cells and chemical hapten exposure. General study results and limits: Higher patch test scores went with higher counts of PT1 expanded TCRs.

This clonotype was seen at least ten times. Its matching antigen is unknown. Documented time point: patch test 3, about 24 weeks after DPC sensitization. Specified treatment: therapeutic diphenylcyclopropenone sensitization with weekly scalp DPC. Blood sampling preceded each patch test application. In germline, CDR1 is LNHDA, CDR2 SQIVND (reference sequence). The CDR3 consists of 13 residues. V was pared by 6 bases and J by 0 bases, with 6 bases between. TCRdb reprocessed the RACE reads with MiXCR, giving one entry per CDR3 protein. Of about 84,000 distinct CDR3 sequences listed, 11% are singletons. The chain joins TRBV19 to TRBJ2-1; D uncertain. Sequenced here: whole blood, sampled in connection with sensitization to the hapten diphenylcyclopropenone (DPC). The TCR comes from a woman in her fifties or sixties with alopecia areata. Some clones in this sample may be carry-over from other donors' samples. The CDR3 spells CASRGSSYNEQFF. Written as DNA, the CDR3 is TGTGCCAGTAGGGGAAGCTCCTACAATGAGCAGTTCTTC.